The T cell receptor beta chain described here comes from a study of shared clonotypes between healthy human individuals. Naive CD45RA+ and memory CD45RA-negative subsets were split from CD4+ cells. The CDR3 runs 16 residues. Germline values: CDR1 MRHNA, CDR2 SNTAGT. Trimming cost V 0 bases and J 7 bases; bases outside gene matches: 2. Method: immunoSEQ multiplex PCR; TCRdb's copy keeps in-frame clones and lacks some. The table includes 1.6 million or so clones, around 97% detected once. This chain uses TRBV6-4 with TRBJ2-1, with TRBD2 matching over 14 bases. The clonotype was recovered from a man aged 30 to 39 in good health. The sample was naive CD4+ T cells sorted from blood. Subset noted: CD45RA+ positively selected. The CDR3, as DNA: TGTGCCAGCAGTGACTCGGGACTAGCGGGAGTAAATGAGCAGTTCTTC. Translation: CASSDSGLAGVNEQFF.